These 7 T cell receptor beta chains were sequenced from one sample in a study of blood T cell repertoires in COVID-19. Sequencing used immunoSEQ multiplex PCR; TCRdb keeps in-frame clones, though not all of them. The table lists around 250,000 clones, 84% of them singletons, with roughly 1.4% in the top ten. Sample: peripheral blood. Receptor source: a woman in her 40s who had recovered from COVID-19.

This clone was observed once. The J gene is TRBJ2-1, the V gene TRBV5-1; TRBD2 agrees at 8 bases. J gave up 10 bases and V 1 base, and 7 bases lay outside the gene matches. CDR1 and CDR2 from the germline V gene are SGHRS and YFSETQ. The CDR3 is made up of 14 amino acids. The CDR3 loop reads CASSLTSGGSEQFF. CDR3 DNA: TGCGCCAGCAGCTTGACTAGCGGAGGTTCGGAGCAGTTCTTC.

This clone was recorded a few times. CDR3 amino acids: CASSSGQGGGNTIYF. As DNA, the CDR3 is TGTGCCAGCAGCTCCGGACAGGGAGGTGGAAACACCATATATTTT. The genes are TRBV13 and TRBJ1-3; 8 nucleotides agree with TRBD1. J gave up 3 bases and V 4 bases, and 5 bases lay outside the gene matches. Looked up from germline, CDR1 is PRHDT and CDR2 is FYEKMQ (reference sequence). The length of the CDR3 is 15 residues.

The chain uses TRBV5-1 and TRBJ2-7; 7 bases are a match to TRBD1. In germline, CDR1 is SGHRS, CDR2 YFSETQ. The CDR3 is made up of 14 amino acids. J was trimmed by 2 bases and V by 0 bases; bases with no gene match: 2. CDR3 sequence (DNA): TGCGCCAGCAGCTTGGCTCAGGGGGCCTACGAGCAGTACTTC. It specifies CASSLAQGAYEQYF.

This clone was found once. This rearrangement joins TRBV27 to TRBJ2-1, with 8 bases aligning to TRBD1. This CDR3 is 19 amino acids long. The trim removed 1 base at V and 0 bases at J, leaving 11 bases unmatched. Germline V CDR1 and CDR2: MNHEY, SMNVEV (reference sequence). The CDR3 region has the DNA TGTGCCAGCAGTTTATACTACAGGGGGTCGAGGGTCTCCTACAATGAGCAGTTCTTC. Protein: CASSLYYRGSRVSYNEQFF.

The chain combines TRBV5-1 with TRBJ2-2; 13 nucleotides agree with TRBD2. The germline V gene encodes CDR1 SGHRS and CDR2 YFSETQ. The CDR3 length is 18 residues. The junction had 9 bases not matched to a gene; V was cut back by 4 bases and J by 3 bases. The CDR3: CASSQGLAGTSHTGELFF. In DNA form, the CDR3 reads TGCGCCAGCAGCCAGGGACTAGCGGGGACATCGCACACCGGGGAGCTGTTTTTT.

The chain links TRBV12-3 or TRBV12-4 to TRBJ2-5, with 7 bases identical to TRBD2. The CDR3 extends over 13 amino acids. The ends lost 4 bases at V and 5 bases at J; junction bases unmatched: 4. The CDR3 sequence is CASSYVGGETQYF. CDR3 nucleotide sequence: TGTGCCAGCAGTTACGTGGGGGGGGAGACCCAGTACTTC.

The chain carries TRBV7-8 and TRBJ1-5, with D perhaps matching TRBD1 (5 bases). Trimming left V 1 base short and J 4 bases short, with 14 bases between. The CDR3 sequence is 16 residues long. The germline V gene has CDR1 SGHVS and CDR2 FQNEAQ. The CDR3 sequence: CASSLDRTSPNQPQHF. As DNA, the CDR3 is TGTGCCAGCAGCTTAGATAGGACATCCCCAAATCAGCCCCAGCATTTT.